This T cell receptor (beta chain) was found in a study of Ad26.COV2.S vaccination and SARS-CoV-2 variants. The CDR3 totals 12 residues. The germline V gene encodes CDR1 SGDLS and CDR2 YYNGEE. Trimming removed 5 bases from V and 8 bases from J; junction bases left unmatched: 5. Method: immunoSEQ multiplex PCR; TCRdb's copy keeps in-frame clones and lacks some. Among fewer than 800,000 clones listed, about 89% were seen once. Sample treatment: around 19 received Ad26.COV2.S at low or high dose, single or two shots; about 5 received placebo; per-sample allocation not given. After the first vaccine or placebo injection, samples were drawn on day 63. This clone has more than one count but fewer than ten.

The origin of this receptor is a person between 18 and 65 years old who received the Ad26.COV2.S COVID-19 vaccine or a placebo. The rearrangement joins TRBV9 to TRBJ1-2, with 8 bases identical to TRBD1. Sequencing used peripheral blood, obtained in a trial of Ad26.COV2.S vaccine versus placebo. The CDR3 coding sequence is TGTGCCAGCAGTGGACAGGGAAGCGGCTACACCTTC. This codes for CASSGQGSGYTF. Full variable domain (outside the CDR3, taken from reference TRBV9 and TRBJ1-2): DSGVTQTPKHLITATGQRVTLRCSPRSGDLSVYWYQQSLDQGLQFLIQYYNGEERAKGNILERFSAQQFPDLHSELNLSSLELGDSALYFCASSGQGSGYTFGSGTRLTVV.